Included here is one TCR beta chain sequence, with context. Its antigen is not known. Read coverage stops 3 residues before the CDR3 terminus; the germline J gene supplies the remainder. This specimen comes from a study of T cells in women clearing cervical HPV infection. Whole-study context: Case blood drawn at lesion detection; control blood after infection cleared. Only a few women had HLA typing results available.

With V trimmed by 4 bases and J by 5 bases, 4 bases remained unmatched. The CDR3 length is 14 residues. Germline CDR1 reads LNHDA; CDR2 reads SQIVND (reference sequence). Study observations and caveats: Effector/memory and HPV-specific T cells were not isolated, and association timing is unknown.

The repertoire was sequenced with immunoSEQ multiplex PCR; TCRdb's copy has only in-frame clones and lacks some. Its table lists 20,000 to 25,000 clones. The sequenced sample consisted of blood buffy coat. This clonotype originated in a woman aged 18 to 75 with a cervical HPV16 infection that either progressed to CIN3+ or cleared (not recorded which). This chain links TRBV19 with TRBJ2-1; 8 bases match TRBD2. The covered CDR3 bases are TGTGCCAGTAGTACGACTAGCGCAAACAATGAG. It yields the protein CASSTTSANNE. The whole CDR3 sequence reads CASSTTSANNEQFF. The variable domain in full, with the rest retrieved from reference TRBV19 and TRBJ2-1, is DGGITQSPKYLFRKEGQNVTLSCEQNLNHDAMYWYRQDPGQGLRLIYYSQIVNDFQKGDIAEGYSVSREKKESFPLTVTSAQKNPTAFYLCASSTTSANNEQFFGPGTRLTVL.